This T cell receptor (beta chain) was identified during a study of blood T cell repertoires in COVID-19. V shed 5 bases and J 4 bases; nucleotides not matched to a gene: 6. This CDR3 region has 15 residues. Germline CDR1 SNHLY, CDR2 FYNNEI. Repertoires were generated with immunoSEQ multiplex PCR, while TCRdb's copy carries only in-frame clones and drops some. Altogether tens of thousands of clones are present, less than 90% being singletons, with the ten largest covering 17%. The chain recombines TRBV2 with TRBJ2-1; 9 nucleotides agree with TRBD1. The origin of this receptor is a woman between 55 and 75 years old with active COVID-19. The specimen was peripheral blood. CDR3 region: CASSSYRGLYNEQFF. In DNA, the CDR3 is TGTGCCAGCAGTTCCTACAGGGGGCTTTACAATGAGCAGTTCTTC.